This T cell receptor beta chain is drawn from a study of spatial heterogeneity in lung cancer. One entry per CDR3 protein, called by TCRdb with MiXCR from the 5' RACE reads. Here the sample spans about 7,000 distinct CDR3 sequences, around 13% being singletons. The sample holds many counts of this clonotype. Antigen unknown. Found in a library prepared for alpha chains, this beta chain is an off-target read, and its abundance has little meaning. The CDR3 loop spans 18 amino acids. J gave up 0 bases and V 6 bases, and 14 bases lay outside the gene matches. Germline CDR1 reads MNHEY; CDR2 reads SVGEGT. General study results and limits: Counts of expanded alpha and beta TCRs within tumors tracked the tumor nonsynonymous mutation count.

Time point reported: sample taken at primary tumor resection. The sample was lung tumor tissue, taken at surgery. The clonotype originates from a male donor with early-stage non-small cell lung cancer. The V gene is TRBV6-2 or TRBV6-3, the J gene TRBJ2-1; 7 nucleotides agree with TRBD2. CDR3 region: CASRTSGNFYISYNEQFF. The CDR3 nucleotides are TGTGCCAGCAGGACGAGCGGGAATTTTTATATCTCCTACAATGAGCAGTTCTTC.